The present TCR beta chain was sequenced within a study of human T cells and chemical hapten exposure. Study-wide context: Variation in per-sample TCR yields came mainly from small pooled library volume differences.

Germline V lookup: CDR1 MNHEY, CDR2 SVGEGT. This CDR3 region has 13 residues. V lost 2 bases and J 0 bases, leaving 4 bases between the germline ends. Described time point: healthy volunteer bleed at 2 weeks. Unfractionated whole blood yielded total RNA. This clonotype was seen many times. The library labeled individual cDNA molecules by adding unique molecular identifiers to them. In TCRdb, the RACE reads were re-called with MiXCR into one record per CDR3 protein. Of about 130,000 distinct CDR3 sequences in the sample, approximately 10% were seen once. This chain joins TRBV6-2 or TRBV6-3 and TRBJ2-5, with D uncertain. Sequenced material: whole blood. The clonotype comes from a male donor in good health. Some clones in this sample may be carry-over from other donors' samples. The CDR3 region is CASSYRDQETQYF. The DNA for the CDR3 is TGTGCCAGCAGTTACCGGGACCAAGAGACCCAGTACTTC.